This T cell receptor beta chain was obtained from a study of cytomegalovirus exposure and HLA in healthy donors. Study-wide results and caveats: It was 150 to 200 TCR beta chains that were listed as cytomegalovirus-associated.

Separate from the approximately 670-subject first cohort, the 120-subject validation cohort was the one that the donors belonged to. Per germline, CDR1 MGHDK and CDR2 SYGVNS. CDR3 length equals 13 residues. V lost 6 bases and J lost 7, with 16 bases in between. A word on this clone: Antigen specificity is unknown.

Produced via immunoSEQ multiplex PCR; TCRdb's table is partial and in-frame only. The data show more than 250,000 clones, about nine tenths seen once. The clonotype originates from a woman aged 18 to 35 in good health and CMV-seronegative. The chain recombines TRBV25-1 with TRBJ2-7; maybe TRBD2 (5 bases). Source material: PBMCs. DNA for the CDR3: TGTGCCAGCAGGGAGGACTTTTTATCGGAGCAGTACTTC. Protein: CASREDFLSEQYF.